The rows below give T cell receptor beta chains drawn from one sample of a study of cytomegalovirus exposure and HLA in healthy donors. Here immunoSEQ multiplex PCR was the method, and the copy in TCRdb shows in-frame clones only, minus some. The table includes roughly 150,000 clones, 76% detected once. Sequencing was performed on PBMCs. The source of these receptors is a male donor in good health and CMV-seronegative. Both conserved end residues are part of each CDR3. The D gene is left open where the match is weak. The size of a clone is reported for some rows only, either as once, few or many, or as a class for expanded clones.

TRBJ2-6,TRBV10-1,TRBD2,.,CASRGVRTSSGANVLTF,TGCGCCAGCAGGGGGGTGCGGACTAGCTCTGGGGCCAACGTCCTGACTTTC
TRBJ2-1,TRBV6-1,TRBD1,.,CASRSGTGLGNEQFF,TGTGCCAGCCGATCCGGGACAGGGCTGGGAAATGAGCAGTTCTTC
TRBJ2-7,TRBV28,TRBD1,.,CASSSTPYRTGRYEQYF,TGTGCCAGCAGTTCCACCCCCTACCGGACAGGCAGGTACGAGCAGTACTTC
TRBJ1-4,TRBV9,TRBD1,.,CASSKQGGNEKLFF,TGTGCCAGCAGCAAACAGGGGGGGAATGAAAAACTGTTTTTT
TRBJ2-1,TRBV7-3,.,.,CASSLTLDEQFF,TGTGCCAGCAGCTTAACGTTAGATGAGCAGTTCTTC
TRBJ2-1,TRBV7-9,TRBD2,.,CASSPGTSGFSSYNEQFF,TGTGCCAGCAGCCCCGGGACTAGCGGGTTCAGCTCCTACAATGAGCAGTTCTTC
TRBJ1-6,TRBV6-6,.,once,CASSYVDSPLHF,TGTGCCAGCAGTTACGTCGATTCACCCCTCCACTTT
TRBJ2-7,TRBV7-2,.,.,CASSFSSHEQYF,TGTGCCAGCAGCTTCAGTTCCCACGAGCAGTACTTC
TRBJ1-6,TRBV4-1,.,.,CASSQPGPNSPLHF,TGCGCCAGCAGCCAGCCGGGTCCGAATTCACCCCTCCACTTT
TRBJ1-4,TRBV11-2,.,few,CASSPSWAESTNEKLFF,TGTGCCAGCAGTCCATCCTGGGCAGAGTCAACTAATGAAAAACTGTTTTTT
TRBJ2-3,TRBV7-3,TRBD2,few,CASSLRGGGVDTQYF,TGTGCCAGCAGCTTACGGGGCGGGGGAGTAGATACGCAGTATTTT
TRBJ2-7,TRBV7-8,.,.,CASSRGSRDYEQYF,TGTGCCAGCAGCCGAGGGAGCCGGGACTACGAGCAGTACTTC
TRBJ2-7,TRBV7-9,TRBD1,.,CASSHATGTGTYEQYF,TGTGCCAGCAGCCACGCCACCGGGACAGGGACTTACGAGCAGTACTTC
TRBJ1-1,TRBV5-1,TRBD1,once,CASSFGQGAVGNTEAFF,TGCGCCAGCAGCTTCGGACAGGGGGCCGTCGGGAACACTGAAGCTTTCTTT
TRBJ1-2,TRBV27,.,.,CASSSLEAPDYGYTF,TGTGCCAGCAGTTCCCTAGAGGCTCCTGACTATGGCTACACCTTC
TRBJ1-1,TRBV19,TRBD1,few,CASSPGDRPTEAFF,TGTGCCAGTAGTCCTGGGGACAGGCCGACTGAAGCTTTCTTT
TRBJ2-1,TRBV7-7,.,once,CASSPKPGDSSYNEQFF,TGTGCTAGCAGCCCAAAACCCGGGGATAGCTCCTACAATGAGCAGTTCTTC
TRBJ2-1,TRBV27,TRBD2,.,CASSLRTSGSLNEQFF,TGTGCCAGCAGTCTCCGGACTAGCGGGAGTTTAAATGAGCAGTTCTTC
TRBJ1-1,TRBV5-1,.,.,CASSAGPRPGETSRSAFF,TGCGCCAGCAGCGCTGGCCCCCGACCGGGTGAGACGTCTCGGTCCGCTTTCTTT
TRBJ2-7,TRBV11-2,.,.,CASSFLQGVIGEQYF,TGTGCCAGCAGCTTTCTACAGGGAGTCATTGGGGAGCAGTACTTC
TRBJ1-4,TRBV5-1,.,few,CASSPQSNEKLFF,TGCGCCAGCAGCCCCCAATCTAATGAAAAACTGTTTTTT
TRBJ2-3,TRBV5-1,.,.,CASSGGGRASADTQYF,TGCGCCAGCAGCGGGGGGGGCAGGGCGTCCGCAGATACGCAGTATTTT
TRBJ2-1,TRBV2,TRBD1,.,CASRRDRGRFGVYNEQFF,TGTGCCAGCAGGCGGGACAGGGGGCGCTTCGGGGTTTACAATGAGCAGTTCTTC
TRBJ1-6,TRBV6-5,.,.,CASRVWDSNSPLHF,TGTGCCAGCAGGGTCTGGGACTCTAATTCACCCCTCCACTTT
TRBJ2-7,TRBV29-1,.,.,CSVEERTGKHF,TGCAGCGTTGAAGAGCGAACAGGGAAGCACTTC
TRBJ1-6,TRBV21-1,.,once,CASSKRAAAGGPYNSPLHF,TGTGCCAGCAGCAAAAGGGCGGCGGCAGGGGGGCCTTATAATTCACCCCTCCACTTT
TRBJ2-2,TRBV5-1,TRBD1,.,CASSFYLQGGFGGELFF,TGCGCCAGCAGCTTCTACCTACAGGGGGGCTTTGGCGGGGAGCTGTTTTTT
TRBJ1-5,TRBV6-1,.,few,CASSDHREPQHF,TGTGCCAGCAGTGACCACAGGGAACCCCAGCATTTT
TRBJ1-5,TRBV28,.,.,CASSLRGRNQPQHF,TGTGCCAGCAGTTTAAGGGGCCGCAATCAGCCCCAGCATTTT
TRBJ1-4,TRBV11-2,.,.,CASSSPATNEKLFF,TGTGCCAGCAGCTCTCCCGCAACTAATGAAAAACTGTTTTTT
TRBJ2-1,TRBV29-1,.,.,CSAPGLSGNEQFF,TGCAGCGCGCCCGGCCTCTCAGGGAATGAGCAGTTCTTC
TRBJ1-5,TRBV6-5,.,.,CASSYSRNSNQPQHF,TGTGCCAGCAGTTACTCCAGGAATAGCAATCAGCCCCAGCATTTT
TRBJ2-1,TRBV6-5,.,.,CAVQGSSYNEQFF,TGTGCCGTCCAGGGGAGCTCCTACAATGAGCAGTTCTTC
TRBJ1-5,TRBV9,.,few,CASSVSGSNQPQHF,TGTGCCAGCAGCGTATCGGGGAGCAATCAGCCCCAGCATTTT
TRBJ2-3,TRBV25-1,TRBD2,.,CASSEASGRAGDTQYF,TGTGCCAGCAGTGAGGCTAGCGGGAGGGCAGGAGATACGCAGTATTTT
TRBJ1-3,TRBV18,.,.,CASSQLPTSSGNTIYF,TGTGCCAGCTCACAGTTGCCGACTAGCTCTGGAAACACCATATATTTT
TRBJ2-5,TRBV25-1,.,.,CASSEFGGRETQYF,TGTGCCAGCAGTGAATTCGGGGGGCGGGAGACCCAGTACTTC
TRBJ2-7,TRBV13,TRBD1,.,CASSLDKTGGPYEQYF,TGTGCCAGCAGCTTAGACAAGACAGGGGGGCCCTACGAGCAGTACTTC
TRBJ2-3,TRBV9,TRBD1,.,CASSLGTDQTTQYF,TGTGCCAGCAGCCTCGGGACAGATCAGACTACGCAGTATTTT
TRBJ1-2,TRBV7-9,TRBD1,.,CASSLSVAGGLYGYTF,TGTGCCAGCAGCTTATCGGTGGCAGGGGGCCTCTATGGCTACACCTTC
TRBJ1-2,TRBV30,.,few,CAWNRGSDYGYTF,TGTGCCTGGAATAGGGGGAGCGACTATGGCTACACCTTC
TRBJ2-1,TRBV29-1,.,.,CSVDGGGSPLSYNEQFF,TGCAGCGTTGATGGTGGGGGGAGCCCCCTATCCTACAATGAGCAGTTCTTC
TRBJ1-6,TRBV27,.,once,CASSFTGNNSPLHF,TGTGCCAGCAGTTTCACAGGGAACAATTCACCCCTCCACTTT
TRBJ1-1,TRBV2,TRBD1,.,CASSGTGVTEAFF,TGTGCCAGCAGTGGGACAGGGGTCACTGAAGCTTTCTTT
TRBJ2-7,TRBV19,.,.,CASSARDTTYEQYF,TGTGCCAGTAGCGCCAGGGACACCACCTACGAGCAGTACTTC
TRBJ1-5,TRBV5-1,TRBD1,once,CASTPGDRGNQPQHF,TGCGCCAGCACTCCGGGGGACAGGGGGAATCAGCCCCAGCATTTT
TRBJ2-7,TRBV27,.,.,CASSLRGTNYEQYF,TGTGCCAGCAGTTTAAGGGGGACGAACTACGAGCAGTACTTC
TRBJ2-7,TRBV6-1,TRBD2,.,CATLGGQAAWEQYF,TGTGCCACCCTGGGAGGGCAGGCCGCCTGGGAGCAGTACTTC
TRBJ1-4,TRBV7-9,.,.,CASSFGGFDEKLFF,TGTGCCAGCAGCTTCGGGGGGTTTGATGAAAAACTGTTTTTT
TRBJ1-4,TRBV10-3,TRBD1,.,CAIRRTGGSEKLFF,TGTGCCATCAGGAGGACAGGGGGCAGTGAAAAACTGTTTTTT
TRBJ2-4,TRBV4-3,.,.,CASSQEDSPKNIQYF,TGCGCCAGCAGCCAAGAGGACAGTCCCAAAAACATTCAGTACTTC
TRBJ2-1,TRBV30,TRBD2,.,CACTSGGGNEQFF,TGTGCCTGTACTAGCGGGGGTGGGAATGAGCAGTTCTTC
TRBJ2-5,TRBV7-2,.,once,CASSLNRAVETQYF,TGTGCCAGCAGCTTAAACAGGGCCGTAGAGACCCAGTACTTC
TRBJ2-7,TRBV5-1,TRBD1,.,CASSLGGQGGEQYF,TGCGCCAGCAGCTTGGGCGGACAGGGCGGCGAGCAGTACTTC
TRBJ2-7,TRBV7-9,.,once,CASSLGDFYEQYF,TGTGCCAGCAGCTTAGGGGACTTCTACGAGCAGTACTTC
TRBJ2-3,TRBV7-2,.,.,CASSFSTTDTQYF,TGTGCCAGCAGCTTCTCTACCACAGATACGCAGTATTTT
TRBJ1-3,TRBV2,TRBD1,.,CASRQGTGNTIYF,TGTGCCAGCCGACAGGGTACTGGAAACACCATATATTTT
TRBJ1-3,TRBV28,TRBD1,few,CASRFSGTGSGNTIYF,TGTGCCAGCAGGTTTTCCGGGACAGGCTCTGGAAACACCATATATTTT
TRBJ1-4,TRBV19,TRBD1,.,CASIGGQGYEKLFF,TGTGCCAGTATAGGGGGACAGGGCTACGAAAAACTGTTTTTT
TRBJ1-3,TRBV4-1,.,.,CASSQQLGGGNTIYF,TGCGCCAGCAGCCAGCAGTTAGGAGGAGGAAACACCATATATTTT